Below are 30 T cell receptor beta chains sequenced from a single sample in a study of identifying expanded T cells in peripheral blood. Assay used: immunoSEQ multiplex PCR; TCRdb lists only in-frame clones, some missing. This sample carries 50,000 or so clones, approximately 89% of them seen once, and the ten largest clones take roughly 3.6%. The sequencing input was blood. The receptor source for this set is a person aged 18 to 69 in good health.

This chain joins TRBV5-1 and TRBJ2-1, with D unresolved. The CDR3 contains 15 residues. Germline lookup yields CDR1 SGHRS and CDR2 YFSETQ. Between the trimmed V and J ends, which lost 4 bases and 6 bases, there was a span of 17 bases. The CDR3: CASSLTPTQGNEQFF. CDR3 DNA: TGCGCCAGCAGCCTAACCCCGACCCAAGGCAATGAGCAGTTCTTC. Combining the CDR3 with reference TRBV5-1 and TRBJ2-1 gives the whole variable domain KAGVTQTPRYLIKTRGQQVTLSCSPISGHRSVSWYQQTPGQGLQFLFEYFSETQRNKGNFPGRFSGRQFSNSRSEMNVSTLELGDSALYLCASSLTPTQGNEQFFGPGTRLTVL.

This chain links TRBV7-2 with TRBJ2-7, with D hard to call. Germline assignment: CDR1 SGHTA and CDR2 FQGNSA. V lost 2 bases, J lost 0 bases, and 11 bases lay in between. The CDR3 runs to 15 residues. CDR3 residues: CASSLRPNPSYEQYF. CDR3 nucleotide sequence: TGTGCCAGCAGCTTAAGGCCTAACCCCTCCTACGAGCAGTACTTC.

Worth noting for this clone: One junction end does not reproduce the germline sequence, and a read error may be involved. This chain uses TRBV7-7 with TRBJ2-7; D not resolved. Germline V gene sequence: CDR1 SSHAT, CDR2 FNYEAQ (reference sequence). CDR3 length: 13 residues. CDR3 sequence reads: CASSLELGNEQYF. In DNA, the CDR3 is TGTGCTAGCAGCTTAGAGTTGGGGAACGAGCAGTACTTC.

The chain links TRBV5-6 to TRBJ2-2; 8 bases are a match to TRBD1. Germline V gene lookup returns CDR1 SGHDT and CDR2 YYEEEE. V shed 0 bases, J shed 5 bases, and the junction held 6 bases outside the gene matches. The CDR3 has 16 amino acids. Written as DNA, the CDR3 is TGTGCCAGCAGCTTGGGGACAGGGTTCTTTACCGGGGAGCTGTTTTTT. Residues: CASSLGTGFFTGELFF.

This chain links TRBV4-1 with TRBJ1-3; possibly TRBD1 for D (5 bases). Germline V CDR1 and CDR2: MGHRA, YSYEKL. This CDR3 comprises 19 residues. V was clipped by 2 bases and J by 0 bases, with 20 bases between them. The chain's CDR3 is CASSQSITGTFDSGNTIYF. Written as DNA, the CDR3 is TGCGCCAGCAGCCAATCCATAACGGGGACGTTCGACTCTGGAAACACCATATATTTT.

The gene calls are TRBV6-1 and TRBJ2-7, with 7 bases fitting TRBD1. V gave up 0 bases and J gave up 9 bases; unmatched junction bases: 14. The CDR3 is 16 residues long. The germline CDR1 and CDR2 sequences are MNHNS and SASEGT. The CDR3: CASSEASTGNSLRQYF. DNA for the CDR3: TGTGCCAGCAGTGAAGCTTCGACAGGGAACTCCCTGAGGCAGTACTTC.

The genes are TRBV29-1 and TRBJ2-3; D perhaps matches TRBD1 (6 bases). Germline V gene sequence: CDR1 SQVTM, CDR2 ANQGSEA. V shed 4 bases and J shed 2 bases, with 10 bases lying between them. The CDR3 covers 13 residues. For the CDR3, the DNA is TGCAGCGTTGGAGGGGGAAACACAGATACGCAGTATTTT. This gives the protein CSVGGGNTDTQYF.

This chain links TRBV2 with TRBJ1-4, with unresolved D. The germline gives CDR1 SNHLY, CDR2 FYNNEI. V was clipped by 2 bases and J by 8 bases, with 15 bases between them. The CDR3 loop spans 15 amino acids. The CDR3 DNA reads TGTGCCAGCAGTGAACACCGGTCGGAGCAAGAAAAACTGTTTTTT. This translates into CASSEHRSEQEKLFF.

The sample holds one count of this clone. This chain joins TRBV7-2 and TRBJ1-1, with 8 bases matching TRBD1. J gave up 3 bases and V 6 bases, and 6 bases lay outside the gene matches. Germline lookup yields CDR1 SGHTA and CDR2 FQGNSA. This CDR3 comprises 14 residues. The CDR3 is CASRPTGVYTEAFF. The DNA of the CDR3 is TGTGCCAGCAGACCGACAGGGGTATACACTGAAGCTTTCTTT.

This chain links TRBV5-5 with TRBJ2-6, with no clear D. Germline V CDR1 and CDR2: SGHKS, YYEKEE (reference sequence). The CDR3 totals 18 residues. Trimming took off 1 base at V and 1 base at J, with 15 bases between the two ends. The CDR3 sequence is CASSLRTLLGSGANVLTF. CDR3 nucleotide sequence: TGTGCCAGCAGCTTGAGGACCCTCTTAGGGTCTGGGGCCAACGTCCTGACTTTC.

V is TRBV15 and J is TRBJ2-5, with TRBD2 matching over 8 bases. V gave up 5 bases and J gave up 4 bases; unmatched junction bases: 9. This CDR3 region has 15 residues. Germline V CDR1 and CDR2: LNHNV, YYDKDF (reference sequence). DNA for the CDR3: TGTGCCACCAGCGGGGATCTTCTAGCGGGAGAGACCCAGTACTTC. Its protein is CATSGDLLAGETQYF.

Regarding this clone: Here the CDR3 omits its conserved ending phenylalanine or tryptophan, so a read error is the likely source. Because the CDR3's place on the DNA is in doubt, the DNA is left out and the CDR3 is given as listed by TCRdb. The V call is TRBV27, the J call TRBJ2-3; the table calls TRBD1, which could not be checked here. The CDR3 extends over 9 residues, inclusive of both ends. Germline V CDR1 and CDR2: MNHEY, SMNVEV (reference sequence). CDR3 residues: CASSTPGGS.

This sequence joins TRBV12-5 and TRBJ1-2; D is undetermined. The length of the CDR3 is 14 residues. The germline V and J ends were trimmed by 3 bases and 4 bases, with 12 bases remaining between them. Germline CDR1 LGHNT, CDR2 FRNRAP. In DNA, the CDR3 is TGTGCTAGTGGTTTAAAGGGCGTTCTCTATGGCTACACCTTC. This translates into CASGLKGVLYGYTF.

This rearrangement joins TRBV5-4 to TRBJ2-7; tentative D call: TRBD1 (6 bases). Germline-derived CDR1 and CDR2 are SGHNT and YYREEE (reference sequence). The CDR3 loop spans 14 amino acids. Trimming took off 4 bases at V and 2 bases at J, with 13 bases between the two ends. CDR3 sequence: CASSPQQGTYEQYF. In nucleotides, the CDR3 is TGTGCCAGCAGCCCGCAACAGGGAACCTACGAGCAGTACTTC.

As DNA, the CDR3 is TGCGCCAGCAGCGCTCGGGGAGGGGACACAGATACGCAGTATTTT. It specifies CASSARGGDTDTQYF. The J gene is TRBJ2-3, the V gene TRBV5-1, with TRBD2 matching 7 bases. Germline CDR1 SGHRS, CDR2 YFSETQ. V shed 4 bases, J shed 2 bases, and the junction held 7 bases outside the gene matches. CDR3 length equals 15 residues.

This clone occurred a few times. The CDR3 coding sequence is TGTGCCAGCAGCACCACAGAGAACACTGAAGCTTTCTTT. This translates into CASSTTENTEAFF. This rearrangement joins TRBV4-2 to TRBJ1-1; D gene ambiguous. V lost 5 bases, J lost 1 base, and 8 bases lay in between. CDR1 is LGHNA, CDR2 YNFKEQ, per germline. This CDR3 spans 13 amino acids.

CDR3 in DNA: TGTGCCAGCACCGAAGGGACTAGCGTTACCAACGAGCAGTACTTC. Translated, it gives CASTEGTSVTNEQYF. The chain is built from TRBV6-1 and TRBJ2-7; 10 bases line up with TRBD2. The CDR3 spans 15 residues. V trimming: 7 bases; J trimming: 5 bases; junction bases outside the gene matches: 11. Per germline, CDR1 MNHNS and CDR2 SASEGT.

The chain links TRBV7-8 to TRBJ2-7; 8 nucleotides agree with TRBD1. V lost 5 bases to trimming and J lost 3 bases; unmatched junction nucleotides: 9. CDR1 is SGHVS, CDR2 FQNEAQ, per germline. This CDR3 contains 15 residues. In DNA, the CDR3 is TGTGCCAGCAGCCTCGGGACAGGACGCCTCTACGAGCAGTACTTC. This encodes CASSLGTGRLYEQYF.

This clone was seen once. This chain uses TRBV6-1 with TRBJ1-5; D unclear. The V and J ends lost 8 bases and 3 bases respectively, with 14 bases between them. CDR1 and CDR2 from the germline V gene are MNHNS and SASEGT. The CDR3 runs to 14 residues. The CDR3 here is CASLPSQINQPQHF. In nucleotides, the CDR3 is TGTGCCAGCTTGCCTTCACAGATCAATCAGCCCCAGCATTTT.

This clone has just a few counts. The chain has TRBV10-3 and TRBJ2-2, with D unresolved. Germline V gene sequence: CDR1 ENHRY, CDR2 SYGVKD. The CDR3 is made up of 13 amino acids. The V gene lost 3 bases and the J gene lost 6 bases, with 8 bases spanning the gap. CDR3 protein: CAISDQWAGELFF. In DNA form, the CDR3 reads TGTGCCATCAGTGACCAGTGGGCCGGGGAGCTGTTTTTT.

The V gene is TRBV5-4, the J gene TRBJ1-2; D possibly corresponds to TRBD1 (5 bases). Trimming removed 5 bases from V and 4 bases from J, with 12 bases in between. The CDR3 has 13 amino acids. The germline CDR1 and CDR2 sequences are SGHNT and YYREEE (reference sequence). The CDR3 bases are TGTGCCAGCAGGGGAAGGGGTAGCTATGGCTACACCTTC. Translation gives CASRGRGSYGYTF.

V is TRBV6-6 and J is TRBJ1-2, with D maybe TRBD1 (5 bases). Per the germline V gene, CDR1 is MNHNY and CDR2 is SVGAGI (reference sequence). This CDR3 is built from 12 residues. V was clipped by 8 bases and J by 0 bases, with 7 bases between them. The CDR3 spells CASRDPNYGYTF. CDR3 bases: TGTGCCAGCCGGGACCCTAACTATGGCTACACCTTC.

The rearrangement uses TRBV6-6 and TRBJ2-5; D gene uncertain. Per germline, CDR1 MNHNY and CDR2 SVGAGI (reference sequence). The CDR3 extends over 15 amino acids. The ends were cut back, 5 bases at V and 0 bases at J, with 13 bases in the middle. In DNA form, the CDR3 reads TGTGCCAGCAGTCCGCCGACTGCGTACCAAGAGACCCAGTACTTC. Translated: CASSPPTAYQETQYF.

The CDR3 spells CASSLLGAPENEQFF. The CDR3, as DNA: TGTGCCAGCAGCTTATTGGGGGCCCCAGAGAATGAGCAGTTCTTC. The V gene is TRBV7-9, the J gene TRBJ2-1; weak D call: TRBD1 (6 bases). The V end lost 2 bases, the J end lost 7 bases, and 15 bases lay between the germline ends. Germline values: CDR1 SEHNR, CDR2 FQNEAQ (reference sequence). There are 15 residues in the CDR3. The full variable domain, in which reference TRBV7-9 and TRBJ2-1 provide the parts outside the CDR3, is DTGVSQNPRHKITKRGQNVTFRCDPISEHNRLYWYRQTLGQGPEFLTYFQNEAQLEKSRLLSDRFSAERPKGSFSTLEIQRTEQGDSAMYLCASSLLGAPENEQFFGPGTRLTVL.

V is TRBV11-2 and J is TRBJ2-7, with D tentatively TRBD1 (6 bases). Germline CDR1 is SGHAT and CDR2 is FQNNGV. The V end was cut by 5 bases, the J end by 2 bases, with 13 bases between. The CDR3 sequence is 14 residues long. CDR3 DNA: TGTGCCAGCAGCCCGAAACAGGGTCCCTACGAGCAGTACTTC. It encodes CASSPKQGPYEQYF.

This clone has only a few counts. The CDR3 reads CASSLQGTDTQYF. Here the CDR3 DNA reads TGTGCCAGCAGCTTGCAGGGCACAGATACGCAGTATTTT. The chain combines TRBV7-6 with TRBJ2-3; D is ambiguous. Per the germline V gene, CDR1 is SGHVS and CDR2 is FNYEAQ. The CDR3 runs to 13 residues. Trimming left V 3 bases short and J 1 base short, with 5 bases between. The full variable domain, completed using reference TRBV7-6 and TRBJ2-3, is GAGVSQSPRYKVTKRGQDVALRCDPISGHVSLYWYRQALGQGPEFLTYFNYEAQQDKSGLPNDRFSAERPEGSISTLTIQRTEQRDSAMYRCASSLQGTDTQYFGPGTRLTVL.

The V and J genes are TRBV2 and TRBJ1-1; D not certain. Between the trimmed V and J ends, which lost 4 bases and 1 base, there was a span of 10 bases. From germline, CDR1 is SNHLY and CDR2 FYNNEI. There are 14 residues in the CDR3. CDR3 bases: TGTGCCAGCAGTGTCGAGGGCAGGAACACTGAAGCTTTCTTT. Translation: CASSVEGRNTEAFF.

The chain has TRBV7-2 and TRBJ2-7; possibly TRBD2 for D (5 bases). The germline V gene has CDR1 SGHTA and CDR2 FQGNSA. Trimming pared 1 base from V and 6 bases from J, leaving 16 bases between. The CDR3 is 15 residues long. As DNA, the CDR3 is TGTGCCAGCAGCTTAGGCCCCCCCCCACGGGGCGAGCAGTACTTC. Amino acids: CASSLGPPPRGEQYF.

The rearrangement joins TRBV7-2 to TRBJ2-5, with unresolved D. Germline V CDR1 and CDR2: SGHTA, FQGNSA. Trimming cost V 1 base and J 8 bases, with 14 bases left between them. The CDR3 consists of 14 residues. The CDR3 loop reads CASSLVSQIGTQYF. Written as DNA, the CDR3 is TGTGCCAGCAGCTTAGTGTCACAGATCGGCACCCAGTACTTC.

The DNA for the CDR3 is TGTGCCAGCAGTTCCATCACAGGGACCTATGGCTACACCTTC. Translation gives CASSSITGTYGYTF. The chain couples TRBV4-2 to TRBJ1-2, with D possibly matching TRBD1 (6 bases). Germline CDR1 is LGHNA and CDR2 is YNFKEQ. V was clipped by 6 bases and J by 4 bases, with 15 bases between them. The CDR3 has 14 residues.